This T cell receptor beta chain was sequenced for a study of T cells after yellow fever vaccination. This clonotype has a handful of counts. In germline, CDR1 is SGHRS, CDR2 YFSETQ. Germline trimming cut 3 bases from V and 1 base from J; bases unmatched to any gene: 8. The CDR3 loop spans 16 amino acids. In TCRdb, the 5' RACE reads were re-called with MiXCR into one record per CDR3 protein. Of a few hundred thousand distinct CDR3 sequences in the sample, around 9.3% were seen once. The chain is built from TRBV5-1 and TRBJ1-1; 8 bases map to TRBD1. The TCR originated in a man between 18 and 29 years old who received the YFV17D yellow fever vaccine. The starting material was CD4+ T cells sorted from PBMCs, obtained 5 days after the yellow fever booster vaccination. CDR3 region: CASSSKTGTGNTEAFF. The CDR3 nucleotides are TGCGCCAGCAGCTCTAAGACCGGGACAGGGAACACTGAAGCTTTCTTT.